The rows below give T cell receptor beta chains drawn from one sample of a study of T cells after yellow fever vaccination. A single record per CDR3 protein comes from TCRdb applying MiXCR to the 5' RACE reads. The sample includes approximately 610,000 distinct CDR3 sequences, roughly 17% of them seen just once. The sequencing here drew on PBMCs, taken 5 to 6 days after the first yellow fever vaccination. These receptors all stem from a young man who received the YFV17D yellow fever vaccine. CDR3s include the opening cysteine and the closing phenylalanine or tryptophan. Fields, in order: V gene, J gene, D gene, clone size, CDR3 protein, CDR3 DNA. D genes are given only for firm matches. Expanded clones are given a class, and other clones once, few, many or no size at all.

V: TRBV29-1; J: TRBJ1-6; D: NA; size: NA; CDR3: CSVEGGKDNSPLHF; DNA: TGCAGCGTTGAAGGAGGGAAGGATAATTCACCCCTCCACTTT
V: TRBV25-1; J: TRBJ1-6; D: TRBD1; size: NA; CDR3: CASSVTGTANSPLHF; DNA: TGTGCCAGCAGTGTCACCGGGACAGCCAATTCACCCCTCCACTTT
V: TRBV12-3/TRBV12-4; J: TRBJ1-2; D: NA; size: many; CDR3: CASSLRRGDGYTF; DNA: TGTGCCAGCAGTTTACGGCGGGGGGATGGCTACACCTTC
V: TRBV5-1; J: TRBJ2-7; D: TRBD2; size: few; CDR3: CASSSTSGVREQYF; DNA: TGCGCCAGCAGCTCGACTAGCGGGGTGCGAGAGCAGTACTTC
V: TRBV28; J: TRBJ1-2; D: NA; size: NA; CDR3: CASSLLGRDSYGYTF; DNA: TGTGCCAGCAGTTTATTAGGCAGGGACTCTTATGGCTACACCTTC
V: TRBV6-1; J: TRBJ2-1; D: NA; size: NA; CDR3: CASNSRGLTWHEQFF; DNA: TGTGCCAGCAACTCCCGGGGACTGACATGGCATGAGCAGTTCTTC
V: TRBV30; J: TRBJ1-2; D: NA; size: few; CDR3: CAWSVGLRYGYTF; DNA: TGTGCCTGGAGTGTAGGACTACGCTATGGCTACACCTTC
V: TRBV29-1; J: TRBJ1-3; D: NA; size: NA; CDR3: CSVALPGSGNTIYF; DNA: TGCAGCGTCGCCTTGCCAGGCTCTGGAAACACCATATATTTT
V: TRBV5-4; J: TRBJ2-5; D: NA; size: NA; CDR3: CASSTGGALQETQYF; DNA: TGTGCCAGCAGCACCGGGGGAGCGCTTCAAGAGACCCAGTACTTC
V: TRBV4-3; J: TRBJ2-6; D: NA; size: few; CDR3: CASSPTTTLSGANVLTF; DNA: TGCGCCAGCAGCCCCACGACAACCCTCTCTGGGGCCAACGTCCTGACTTTC
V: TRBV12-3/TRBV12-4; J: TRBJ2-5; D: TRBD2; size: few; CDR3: CASSLRGVAKETQYF; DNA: TGTGCCAGCAGTCTGCGGGGGGTTGCTAAAGAGACCCAGTACTTC
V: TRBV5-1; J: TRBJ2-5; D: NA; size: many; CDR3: CASSLDPGEWETQYF; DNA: TGCGCCAGCAGCTTGGATCCGGGAGAATGGGAGACCCAGTACTTC
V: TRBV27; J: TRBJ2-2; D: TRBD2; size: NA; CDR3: CASSVLADTPGTWELFF; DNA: TGTGCCAGCAGCGTACTAGCGGACACCCCGGGGACCTGGGAGCTGTTTTTT
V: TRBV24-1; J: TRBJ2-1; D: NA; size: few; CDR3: CATGSGRSWSYNEQFF; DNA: TGTGCCACCGGGTCCGGGCGCTCATGGTCCTACAATGAGCAGTTCTTC
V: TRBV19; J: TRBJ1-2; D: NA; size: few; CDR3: CASSSQGEDGYTF; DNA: TGTGCCAGTAGTTCCCAGGGCGAGGATGGCTACACCTTC
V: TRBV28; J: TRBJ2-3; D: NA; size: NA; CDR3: CASSSRYIRVSTDTQYF; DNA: TGTGCCAGCAGTTCCCGATATATTAGGGTTAGCACAGATACGCAGTATTTT
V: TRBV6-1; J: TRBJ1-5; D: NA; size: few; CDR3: CASSDLYQPQHF; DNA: TGTGCCAGCAGTGACCTTTATCAGCCCCAGCATTTT